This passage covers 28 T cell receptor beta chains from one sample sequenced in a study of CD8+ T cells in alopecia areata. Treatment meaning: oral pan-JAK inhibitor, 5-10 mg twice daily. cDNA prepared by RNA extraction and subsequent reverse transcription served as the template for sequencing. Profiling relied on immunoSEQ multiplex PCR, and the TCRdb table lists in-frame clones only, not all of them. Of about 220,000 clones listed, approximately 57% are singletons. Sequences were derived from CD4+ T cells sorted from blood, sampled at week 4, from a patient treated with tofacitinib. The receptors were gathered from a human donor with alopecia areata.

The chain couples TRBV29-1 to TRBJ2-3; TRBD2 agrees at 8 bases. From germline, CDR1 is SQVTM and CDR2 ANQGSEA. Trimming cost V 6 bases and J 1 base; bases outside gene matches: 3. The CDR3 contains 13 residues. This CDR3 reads CSVGAGGTDTQYF. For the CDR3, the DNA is TGCAGCGTCGGAGCGGGGGGCACAGATACGCAGTATTTT.

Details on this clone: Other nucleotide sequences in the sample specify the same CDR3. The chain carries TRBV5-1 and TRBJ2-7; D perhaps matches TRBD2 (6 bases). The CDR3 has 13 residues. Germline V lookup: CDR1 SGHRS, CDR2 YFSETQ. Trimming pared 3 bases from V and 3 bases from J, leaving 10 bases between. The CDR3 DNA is TGCGCCAGCAGCTCAACGGGACTCTACGAGCAGTACTTC. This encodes CASSSTGLYEQYF.

The CDR3 sequence: CASSLDLSATNEKLFF. The CDR3 nucleotides read TGCGCCAGCAGCTTGGACTTATCGGCAACTAATGAAAAACTGTTTTTT. The V call is TRBV5-1, the J call TRBJ1-4, with no clear D. The CDR3 runs 16 residues. V was shortened by 0 bases and J by 0 bases, with 9 bases between the two germline ends. Germline loops: CDR1 SGHRS, CDR2 YFSETQ. The full variable domain, rest sourced from reference TRBV5-1 and TRBJ1-4, is KAGVTQTPRYLIKTRGQQVTLSCSPISGHRSVSWYQQTPGQGLQFLFEYFSETQRNKGNFPGRFSGRQFSNSRSEMNVSTLELGDSALYLCASSLDLSATNEKLFFGSGTQLSVL.

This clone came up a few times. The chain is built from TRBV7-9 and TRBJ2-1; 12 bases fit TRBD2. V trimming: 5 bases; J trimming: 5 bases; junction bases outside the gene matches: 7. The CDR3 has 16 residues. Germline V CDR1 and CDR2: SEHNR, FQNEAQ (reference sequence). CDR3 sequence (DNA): TGTGCCAGCAGCGTTACTAGCGGGGGGCAAAACAATGAGCAGTTCTTC. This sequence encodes CASSVTSGGQNNEQFF.

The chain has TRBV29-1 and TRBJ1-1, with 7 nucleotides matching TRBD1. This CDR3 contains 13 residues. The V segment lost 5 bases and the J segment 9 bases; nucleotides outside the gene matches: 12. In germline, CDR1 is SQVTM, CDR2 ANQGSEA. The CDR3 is CSVTDRATPKAFF. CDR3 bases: TGCAGCGTTACCGACAGGGCGACTCCCAAAGCTTTCTTT.

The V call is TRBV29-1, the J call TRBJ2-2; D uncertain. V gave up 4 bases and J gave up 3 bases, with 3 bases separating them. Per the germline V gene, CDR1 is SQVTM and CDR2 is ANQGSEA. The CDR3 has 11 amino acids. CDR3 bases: TGCAGCGTTGCCCACACCGGGGAGCTGTTTTTT. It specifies CSVAHTGELFF.

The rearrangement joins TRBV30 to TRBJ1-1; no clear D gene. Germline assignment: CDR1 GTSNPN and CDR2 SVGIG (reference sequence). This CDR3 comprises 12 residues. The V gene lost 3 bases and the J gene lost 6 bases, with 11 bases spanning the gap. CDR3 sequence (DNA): TGTGCCTGGAGCCCATCGCACTCTGAAGCTTTCTTT. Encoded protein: CAWSPSHSEAFF.

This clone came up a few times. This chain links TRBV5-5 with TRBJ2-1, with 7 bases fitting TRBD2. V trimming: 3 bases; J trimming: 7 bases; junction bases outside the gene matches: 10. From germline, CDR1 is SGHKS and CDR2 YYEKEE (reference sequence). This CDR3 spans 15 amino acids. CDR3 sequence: CASSSPSGVLNEQFF. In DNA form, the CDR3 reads TGTGCCAGCAGCTCCCCCAGCGGGGTACTAAATGAGCAGTTCTTC.

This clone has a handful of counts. CDR3 in amino acids: CAWSGALDSLYEQYF. In DNA, the CDR3 is TGTGCCTGGAGTGGGGCTCTAGACAGCCTCTACGAGCAGTACTTC. This rearrangement joins TRBV30 to TRBJ2-7; TRBD1 might be the D (5 bases). The V and J ends lost 1 base and 3 bases respectively, with 16 bases between them. Germline CDR1 and CDR2: GTSNPN and SVGIG (reference sequence). The CDR3 extends over 15 amino acids.

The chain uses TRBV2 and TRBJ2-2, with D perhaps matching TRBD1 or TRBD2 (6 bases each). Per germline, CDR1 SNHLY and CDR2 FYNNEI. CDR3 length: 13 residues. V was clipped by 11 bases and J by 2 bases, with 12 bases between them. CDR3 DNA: TGTGCCCGCCGGGGGCACAACACCGGGGAGCTGTTTTTT. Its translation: CARRGHNTGELFF.

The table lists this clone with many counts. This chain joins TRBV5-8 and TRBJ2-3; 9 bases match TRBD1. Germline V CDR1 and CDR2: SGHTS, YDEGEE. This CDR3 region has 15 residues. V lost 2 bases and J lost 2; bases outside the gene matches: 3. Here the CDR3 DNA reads TGTGCCAGCAGCTTCCGGGACAGGGACACAGATACGCAGTATTTT. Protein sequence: CASSFRDRDTDTQYF. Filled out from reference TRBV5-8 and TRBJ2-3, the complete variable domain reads EAGVTQSPTHLIKTRGQQATLRCSPISGHTSVYWYQQALGLGLQFLLWYDEGEERNRGNFPPRFSGRQFPNYSSELNVNALELEDSALYLCASSFRDRDTDTQYFGPGTRLTVL.

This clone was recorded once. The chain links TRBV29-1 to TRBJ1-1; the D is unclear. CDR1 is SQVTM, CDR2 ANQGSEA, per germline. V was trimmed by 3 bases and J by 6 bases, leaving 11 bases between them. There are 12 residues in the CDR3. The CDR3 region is CSVDGVGAEAFF. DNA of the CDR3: TGCAGCGTTGACGGTGTCGGCGCTGAAGCTTTCTTT. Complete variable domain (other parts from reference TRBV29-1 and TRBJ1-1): SAVISQKPSRDICQRGTSLTIQCQVDSQVTMMFWYRQQPGQSLTLIATANQGSEATYESGFVIDKFPISRPNLTFSTLTVSNMSPEDSSIYLCSVDGVGAEAFFGQGTRLTVV.

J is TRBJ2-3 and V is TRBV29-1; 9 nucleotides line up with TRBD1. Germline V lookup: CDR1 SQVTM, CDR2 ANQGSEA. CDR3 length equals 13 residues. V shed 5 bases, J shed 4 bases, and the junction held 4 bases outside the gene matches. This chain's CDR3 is CSVPTGGSDTQYF. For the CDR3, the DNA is TGCAGCGTTCCGACAGGGGGTTCAGATACGCAGTATTTT.

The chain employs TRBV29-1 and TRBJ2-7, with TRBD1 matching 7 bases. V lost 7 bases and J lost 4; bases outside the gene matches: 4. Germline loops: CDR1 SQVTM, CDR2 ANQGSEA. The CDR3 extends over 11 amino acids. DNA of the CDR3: TGCAGCGCCAACAGGGGTTACGAGCAGTACTTC. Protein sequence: CSANRGYEQYF.

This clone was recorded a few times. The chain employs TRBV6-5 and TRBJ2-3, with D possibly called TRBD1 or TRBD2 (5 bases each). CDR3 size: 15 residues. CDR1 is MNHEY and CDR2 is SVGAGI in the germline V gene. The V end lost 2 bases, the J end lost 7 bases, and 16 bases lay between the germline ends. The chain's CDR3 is CASSYTGTTGNTQYF. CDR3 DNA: TGTGCCAGCAGTTACACCGGGACCACGGGGAATACGCAGTATTTT.

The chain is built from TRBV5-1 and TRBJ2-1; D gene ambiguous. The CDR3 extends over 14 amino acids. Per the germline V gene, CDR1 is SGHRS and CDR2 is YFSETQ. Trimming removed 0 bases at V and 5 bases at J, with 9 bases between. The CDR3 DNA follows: TGCGCCAGCAGCTTGGGCTCTGTTGACAATGAGCAGTTCTTC. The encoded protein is CASSLGSVDNEQFF.

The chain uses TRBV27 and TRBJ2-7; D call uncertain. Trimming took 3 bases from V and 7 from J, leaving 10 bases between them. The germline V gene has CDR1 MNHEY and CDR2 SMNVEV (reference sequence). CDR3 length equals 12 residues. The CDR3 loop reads CASSFSVGEQYF. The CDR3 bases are TGTGCCAGCAGTTTTTCGGTAGGAGAGCAGTACTTC.

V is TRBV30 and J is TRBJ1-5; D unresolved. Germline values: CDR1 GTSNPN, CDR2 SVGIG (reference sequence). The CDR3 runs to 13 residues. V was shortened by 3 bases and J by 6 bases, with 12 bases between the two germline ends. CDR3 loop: CAWSHSTVQPQHF. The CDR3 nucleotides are TGTGCCTGGAGCCATTCTACAGTTCAGCCCCAGCATTTT.

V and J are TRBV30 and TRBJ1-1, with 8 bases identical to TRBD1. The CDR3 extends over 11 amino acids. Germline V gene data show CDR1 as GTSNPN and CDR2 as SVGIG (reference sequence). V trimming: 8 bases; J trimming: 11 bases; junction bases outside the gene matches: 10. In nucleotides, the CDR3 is TGTGCCGGACAGGGAGGTTATGACGCTTTCTTT. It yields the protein CAGQGGYDAFF. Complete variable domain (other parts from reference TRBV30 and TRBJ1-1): SQTIHQWPATLVQPVGSPLSLECTVEGTSNPNLYWYRQAAGRGLQLLFYSVGIGQISSEVPQNLSASRPQDRQFILSSKKLLLSDSGFYLCAGQGGYDAFFGQGTRLTVV.

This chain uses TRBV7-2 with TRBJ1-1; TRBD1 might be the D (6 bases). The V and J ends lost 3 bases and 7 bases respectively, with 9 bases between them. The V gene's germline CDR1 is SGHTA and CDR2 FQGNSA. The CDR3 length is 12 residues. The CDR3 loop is CASSFGGGEAFF. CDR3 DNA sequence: TGTGCCAGCAGCTTTGGAGGGGGTGAAGCTTTCTTT.

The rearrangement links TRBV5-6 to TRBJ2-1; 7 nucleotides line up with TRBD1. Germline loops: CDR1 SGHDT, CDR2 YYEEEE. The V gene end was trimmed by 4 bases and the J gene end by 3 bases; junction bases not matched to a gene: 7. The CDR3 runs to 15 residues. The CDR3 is CASSRGLTIYNEQFF. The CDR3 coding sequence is TGTGCCAGCAGCAGGGGGCTTACCATCTACAATGAGCAGTTCTTC. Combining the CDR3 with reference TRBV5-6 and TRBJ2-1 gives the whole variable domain DAGVTQSPTHLIKTRGQQVTLRCSPKSGHDTVSWYQQALGQGPQFIFQYYEEEERQRGNFPDRFSGHQFPNYSSELNVNALLLGDSALYLCASSRGLTIYNEQFFGPGTRLTVL.

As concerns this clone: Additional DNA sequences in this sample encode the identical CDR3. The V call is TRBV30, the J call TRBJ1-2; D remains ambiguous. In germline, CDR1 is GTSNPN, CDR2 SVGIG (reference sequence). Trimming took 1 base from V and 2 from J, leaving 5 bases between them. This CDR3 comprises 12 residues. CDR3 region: CAWSGGNYGYTF. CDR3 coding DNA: TGTGCCTGGAGTGGCGGGAACTATGGCTACACCTTC.

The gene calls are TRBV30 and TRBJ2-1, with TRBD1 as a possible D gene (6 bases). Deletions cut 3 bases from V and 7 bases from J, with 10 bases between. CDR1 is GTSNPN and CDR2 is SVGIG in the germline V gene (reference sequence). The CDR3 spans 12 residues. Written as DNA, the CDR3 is TGTGCCTGGAGGGGACAAAGGAATGAGCAGTTCTTC. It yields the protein CAWRGQRNEQFF.

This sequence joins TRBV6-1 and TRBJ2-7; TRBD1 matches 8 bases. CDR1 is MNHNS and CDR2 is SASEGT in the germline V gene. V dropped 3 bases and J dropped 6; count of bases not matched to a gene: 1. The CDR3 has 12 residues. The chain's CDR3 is CASSDGQGEQYF. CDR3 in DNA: TGTGCCAGCAGTGATGGACAGGGCGAGCAGTACTTC.

CDR3: CASSPDGGQGFSEQFF. CDR3 sequence (DNA): TGTGCCAGCAGCCCTGATGGGGGACAGGGGTTCAGTGAGCAGTTCTTC. This sequence joins TRBV9 and TRBJ2-1; 10 nucleotides agree with TRBD1. Trimming at V came to 4 bases and at J to 9 bases, leaving 13 bases not matched to a gene. The V gene's germline CDR1 is SGDLS and CDR2 YYNGEE. This CDR3 spans 16 amino acids. Drawing the rest from reference TRBV9 and TRBJ2-1, the complete variable domain is DSGVTQTPKHLITATGQRVTLRCSPRSGDLSVYWYQQSLDQGLQFLIQYYNGEERAKGNILERFSAQQFPDLHSELNLSSLELGDSALYFCASSPDGGQGFSEQFFGPGTRLTVL.

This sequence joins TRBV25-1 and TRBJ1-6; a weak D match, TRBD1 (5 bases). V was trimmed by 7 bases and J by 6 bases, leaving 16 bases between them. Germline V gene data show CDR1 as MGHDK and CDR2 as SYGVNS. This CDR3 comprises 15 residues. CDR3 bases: TGTGCCAGCACCAAAACCGGGACCTCTAATTCACCCCTCCACTTT. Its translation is CASTKTGTSNSPLHF. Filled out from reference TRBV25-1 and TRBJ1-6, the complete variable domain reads EADIYQTPRYLVIGTGKKITLECSQTMGHDKMYWYQQDPGMELHLIHYSYGVNSTEKGDLSSESTVSRIRTEHFPLTLESARPSHTSQYLCASTKTGTSNSPLHFGNGTRLTVT.

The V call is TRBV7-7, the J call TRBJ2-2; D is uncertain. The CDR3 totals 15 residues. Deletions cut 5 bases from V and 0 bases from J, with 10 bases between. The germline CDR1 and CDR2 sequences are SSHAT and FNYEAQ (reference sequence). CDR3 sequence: CASSPLDPNTGELFF. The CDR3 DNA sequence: TGTGCCAGCAGCCCCTTAGACCCGAACACCGGGGAGCTGTTTTTT.

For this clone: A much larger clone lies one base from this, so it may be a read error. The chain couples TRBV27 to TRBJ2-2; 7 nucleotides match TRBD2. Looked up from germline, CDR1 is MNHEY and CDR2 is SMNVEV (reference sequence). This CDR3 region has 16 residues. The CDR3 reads CASSLAGAFNTRELFF. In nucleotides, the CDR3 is TGTGCCAGCAGTTTAGCGGGAGCTTTTAACACCAGGGAGCTGTTTTTT.